Sequencing of this T cell receptor beta chain was carried out in a study of human T cells and chemical hapten exposure. Study overall: From small differences in pooled library volume came most of the variation in per-sample TCR yields.

The ends lost 5 bases at V and 9 bases at J; junction bases unmatched: 17. Germline assignment: CDR1 DFQATT and CDR2 SNEGSKA (reference sequence). This CDR3 spans 16 amino acids. This clonotype came up many times. MiXCR, run by TCRdb on the RACE reads, gives a single entry per CDR3 protein. The sample holds fewer than 130,000 distinct CDR3 sequences; approximately 9.9% are singletons and the top ten take under 4.5%. Time point described: patch test 1, 2 weeks after DPC sensitization. Treatment indicated: therapeutic diphenylcyclopropenone sensitization with weekly scalp DPC. The V call is TRBV20-1, the J call TRBJ1-1, with 11 bases fitting TRBD1. The material sequenced was whole blood, taken in connection with sensitization to the hapten diphenylcyclopropenone (DPC). The source of this sequence is a woman aged 40 to 50 with alopecia areata. Some clones in this sample may be carry-over from other donors' samples. The CDR3 DNA reads as TGCAGTGCTCGCTCCACGCCGGGACAGGGGGTGCGACAAGCTTTCTTT. It specifies CSARSTPGQGVRQAFF.